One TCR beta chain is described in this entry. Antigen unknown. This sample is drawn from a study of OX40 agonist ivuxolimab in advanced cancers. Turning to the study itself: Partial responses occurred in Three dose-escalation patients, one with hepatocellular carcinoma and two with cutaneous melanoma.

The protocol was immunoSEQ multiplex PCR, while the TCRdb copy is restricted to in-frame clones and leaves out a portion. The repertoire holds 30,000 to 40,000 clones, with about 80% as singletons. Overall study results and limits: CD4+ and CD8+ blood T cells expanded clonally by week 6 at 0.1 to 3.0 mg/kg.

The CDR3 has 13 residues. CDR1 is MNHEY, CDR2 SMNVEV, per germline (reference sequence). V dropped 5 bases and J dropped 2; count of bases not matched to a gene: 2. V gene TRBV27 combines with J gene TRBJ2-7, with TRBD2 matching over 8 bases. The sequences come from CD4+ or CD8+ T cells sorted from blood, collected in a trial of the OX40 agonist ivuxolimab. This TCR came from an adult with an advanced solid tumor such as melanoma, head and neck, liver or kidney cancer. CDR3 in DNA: TGTGCCAGCAGTCCGGGGGGGGCCTACGAGCAGTACTTC. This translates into CASSPGGAYEQYF.